Sequencing of this T cell receptor (beta chain) was carried out in a study of T cells expressing NK-cell markers. TCRdb reprocessed the 5' RACE reads and stores each CDR3 protein as one record, lacking DNA. Its table records about 550,000 distinct CDR3 sequences. CDR1 is SEHNR, CDR2 FQNEAQ, per germline (reference sequence). There are 13 residues in the CDR3. The rearrangement joins TRBV7-9 to TRBJ2-7; TCRdb's D call of TRBD1 is untestable without DNA. Sample: blood T cells: a sorted CD56 or NKG2C T cell subset, CD4+ or CD8+ T cells, or bulk PBMC T cells (not recorded which). This clonotype originated in a young man in good health. The CDR3 is CASSLVGGVEQYF. The variable domain in full, with the rest retrieved from reference TRBV7-9 and TRBJ2-7, is DTGVSQNPRHKITKRGQNVTFRCDPISEHNRLYWYRQTLGQGPEFLTYFQNEAQLEKSRLLSDRFSAERPKGSFSTLEIQRTEQGDSAMYLCASSLVGGVEQYFGPGTRLTVT.